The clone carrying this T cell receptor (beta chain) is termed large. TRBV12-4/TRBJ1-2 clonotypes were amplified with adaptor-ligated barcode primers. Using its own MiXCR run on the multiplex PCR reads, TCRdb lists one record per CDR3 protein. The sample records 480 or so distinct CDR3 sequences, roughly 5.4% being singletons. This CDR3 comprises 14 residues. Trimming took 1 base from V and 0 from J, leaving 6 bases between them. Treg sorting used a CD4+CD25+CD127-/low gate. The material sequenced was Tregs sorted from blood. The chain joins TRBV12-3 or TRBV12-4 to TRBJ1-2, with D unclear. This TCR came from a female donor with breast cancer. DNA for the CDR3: TGTGCCAGCAGTTTAGGGCAGCCTAACTATGGCTACACCTTC. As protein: CASSLGQPNYGYTF.